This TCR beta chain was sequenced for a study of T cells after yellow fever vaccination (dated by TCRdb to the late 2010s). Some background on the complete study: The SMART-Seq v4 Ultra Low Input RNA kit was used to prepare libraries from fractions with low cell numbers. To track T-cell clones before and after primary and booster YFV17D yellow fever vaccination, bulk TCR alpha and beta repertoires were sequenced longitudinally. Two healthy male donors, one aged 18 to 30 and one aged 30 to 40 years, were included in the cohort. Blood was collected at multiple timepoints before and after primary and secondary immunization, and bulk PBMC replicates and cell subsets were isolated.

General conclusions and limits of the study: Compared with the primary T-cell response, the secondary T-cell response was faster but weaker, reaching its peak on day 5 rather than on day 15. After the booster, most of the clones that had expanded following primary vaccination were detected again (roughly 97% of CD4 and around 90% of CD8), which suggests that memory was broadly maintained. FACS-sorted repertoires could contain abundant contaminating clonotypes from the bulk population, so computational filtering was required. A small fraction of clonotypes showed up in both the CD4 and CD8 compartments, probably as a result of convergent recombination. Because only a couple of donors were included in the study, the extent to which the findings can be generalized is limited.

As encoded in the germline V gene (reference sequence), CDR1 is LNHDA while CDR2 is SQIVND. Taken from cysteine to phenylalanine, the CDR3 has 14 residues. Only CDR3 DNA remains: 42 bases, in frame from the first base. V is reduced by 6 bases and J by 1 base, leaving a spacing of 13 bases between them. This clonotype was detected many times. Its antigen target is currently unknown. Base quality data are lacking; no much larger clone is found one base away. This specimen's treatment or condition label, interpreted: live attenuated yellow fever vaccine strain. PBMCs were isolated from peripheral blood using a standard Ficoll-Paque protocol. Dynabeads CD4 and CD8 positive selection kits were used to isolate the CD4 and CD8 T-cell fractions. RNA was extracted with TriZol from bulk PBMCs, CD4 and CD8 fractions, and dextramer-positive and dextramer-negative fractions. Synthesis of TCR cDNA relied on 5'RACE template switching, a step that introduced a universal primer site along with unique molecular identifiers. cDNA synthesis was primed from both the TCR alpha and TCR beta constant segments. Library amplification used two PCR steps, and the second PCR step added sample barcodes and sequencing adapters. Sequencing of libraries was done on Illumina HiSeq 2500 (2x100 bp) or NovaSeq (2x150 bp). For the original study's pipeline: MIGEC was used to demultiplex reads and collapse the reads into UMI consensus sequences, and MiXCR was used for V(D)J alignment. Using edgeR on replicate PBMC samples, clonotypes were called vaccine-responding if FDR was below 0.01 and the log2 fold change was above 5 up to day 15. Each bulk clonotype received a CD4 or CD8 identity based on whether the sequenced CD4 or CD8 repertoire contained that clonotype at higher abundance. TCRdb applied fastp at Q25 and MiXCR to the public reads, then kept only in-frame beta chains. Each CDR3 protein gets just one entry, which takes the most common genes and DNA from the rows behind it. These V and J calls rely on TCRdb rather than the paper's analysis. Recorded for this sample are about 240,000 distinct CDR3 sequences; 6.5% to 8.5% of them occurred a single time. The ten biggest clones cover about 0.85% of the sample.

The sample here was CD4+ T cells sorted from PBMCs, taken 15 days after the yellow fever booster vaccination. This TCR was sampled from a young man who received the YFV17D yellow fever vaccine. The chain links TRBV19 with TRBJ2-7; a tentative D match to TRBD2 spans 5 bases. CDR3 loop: CASSPSGASYEQYF. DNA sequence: TGTGCCAGTAGCCCAAGCGGCGCTTCCTACGAGCAGTACTTC.